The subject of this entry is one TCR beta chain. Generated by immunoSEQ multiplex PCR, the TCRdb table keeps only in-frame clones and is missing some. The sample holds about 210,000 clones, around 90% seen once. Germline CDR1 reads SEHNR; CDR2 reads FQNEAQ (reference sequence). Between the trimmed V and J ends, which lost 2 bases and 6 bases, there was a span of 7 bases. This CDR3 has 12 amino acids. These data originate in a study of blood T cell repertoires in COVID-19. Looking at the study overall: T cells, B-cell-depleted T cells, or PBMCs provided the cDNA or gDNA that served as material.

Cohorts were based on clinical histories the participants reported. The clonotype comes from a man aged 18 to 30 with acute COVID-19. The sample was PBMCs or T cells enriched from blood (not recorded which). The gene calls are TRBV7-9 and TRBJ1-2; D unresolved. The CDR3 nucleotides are TGTGCCAGCAGCTTAATCGGGGATGGCTACACCTTC. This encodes CASSLIGDGYTF.